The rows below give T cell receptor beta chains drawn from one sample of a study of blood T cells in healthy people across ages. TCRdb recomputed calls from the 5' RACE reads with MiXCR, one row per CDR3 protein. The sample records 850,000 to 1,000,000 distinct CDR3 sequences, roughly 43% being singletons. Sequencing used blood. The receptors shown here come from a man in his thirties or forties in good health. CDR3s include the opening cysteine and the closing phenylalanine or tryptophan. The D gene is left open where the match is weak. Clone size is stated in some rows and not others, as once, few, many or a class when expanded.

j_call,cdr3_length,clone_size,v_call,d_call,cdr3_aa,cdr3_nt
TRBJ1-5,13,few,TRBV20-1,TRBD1,CSARQQGGQPQHF,TGCAGTGCTAGACAACAGGGGGGTCAGCCCCAGCATTTT
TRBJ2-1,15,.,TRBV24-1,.,CATSDLGDSYNEQFF,TGTGCCACCAGTGATTTAGGGGACTCGTACAATGAGCAGTTCTTC
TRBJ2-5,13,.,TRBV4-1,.,CASSGSDQETQYF,TGCGCCAGCAGCGGCAGTGACCAAGAGACCCAGTACTTC
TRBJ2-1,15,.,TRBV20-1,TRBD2,CSARATSGVYNEQFF,TGCAGTGCTAGGGCGACTAGCGGGGTATACAATGAGCAGTTCTTC
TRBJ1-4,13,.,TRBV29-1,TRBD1,CSATRQGYEKLFF,TGCAGCGCCACCCGACAGGGATATGAAAAACTGTTTTTT
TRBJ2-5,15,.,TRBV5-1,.,CASSPVRGLRETQYF,TGCGCCAGCAGCCCAGTAAGAGGGTTGAGGGAGACCCAGTACTTC
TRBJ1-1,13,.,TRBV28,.,CASSLLMDTEAFF,TGTGCCAGCAGTTTATTGATGGACACTGAAGCTTTCTTT
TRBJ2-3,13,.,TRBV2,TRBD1,CASSSNRGDTQYF,TGTGCCAGCAGTTCCAACAGGGGCGATACGCAGTATTTT
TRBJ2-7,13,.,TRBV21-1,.,CASAGTLNYEQYF,TGTGCCAGCGCCGGGACTCTCAATTACGAGCAGTACTTC
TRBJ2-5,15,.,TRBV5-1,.,CASSPTFSGQETQYF,TGCGCCAGCAGCCCTACCTTTAGCGGACAGGAGACCCAGTACTTC
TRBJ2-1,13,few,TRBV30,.,CAWSADSYNEQFF,TGTGCCTGGAGTGCGGACAGCTACAATGAGCAGTTCTTC
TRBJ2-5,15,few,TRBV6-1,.,CASSEFRGGQETQYF,TGTGCCAGCAGTGAATTCAGGGGGGGACAAGAGACCCAGTACTTC
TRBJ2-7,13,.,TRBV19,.,CASSMEVNYGQYF,TGTGCCAGTAGTATGGAGGTCAACTACGGGCAGTACTTC
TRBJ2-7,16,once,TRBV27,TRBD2,CASSSTTSGVFHEQYF,TGTGCCAGCAGTTCCACGACTAGCGGGGTATTCCATGAGCAGTACTTC
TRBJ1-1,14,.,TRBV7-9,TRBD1,CASSPRTGGAEAFF,TGTGCCAGCAGCCCGAGGACAGGGGGGGCTGAAGCTTTCTTT
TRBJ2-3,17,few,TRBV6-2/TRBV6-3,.,CASSYSSGTTGPDTQYF,TGTGCCAGCAGTTACTCATCCGGGACGACTGGTCCAGATACGCAGTATTTT
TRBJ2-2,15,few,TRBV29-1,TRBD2,CSVVPSGVVTGELFF,TGCAGCGTTGTGCCTAGCGGCGTCGTCACCGGGGAGCTGTTTTTT